A single T cell receptor (beta chain) is shown here with its context. Its antigen specificity is not known. One base away there is no much larger clone; base qualities are not given. V sheds 3 bases and J sheds 9 bases, leaving 11 bases between their ends. The CDR3 contains 12 residues, cysteine and phenylalanine counted. CDR3 DNA is the only sequence kept; it has 36 bases, read in frame from the first base. According to the germline V gene (reference sequence), CDR1 reads SEHNR and CDR2 reads FQNEAQ. TCRbeta CDR3 regions were amplified from genomic DNA by means of the immunoSEQ Assay, a bias-controlled multiplex PCR. The authors processed their data as follows. Nucleated cell counts per sample were estimated from amplification of reference gene primers within the assay. To quantify the absolute abundance of each unique TCRbeta CDR3 rearrangement, sequence reads were collapsed and filtered. For each sample, productive Simpson clonality was calculated by taking the square root of Simpson's diversity index across productive rearrangements. TCRdb limited this immuneACCESS table to in-frame rearrangements with V and J called. A share of clones is missing; checked studies link under half to unresolved V genes, and the rest is unexplained. D and trimming were read from the DNA, whereas the V and J calls and clone size are those reported in that table. This sample comprises under 350,000 clones, roughly nine tenths of them detected only once. The leading ten clones occupy 1.9% of the sample.

Participants in the prospective study were aged roughly 18 to 89 years, lived in more than 20 United States geographic areas, and enrolled through a virtual design. To assign participants to cohorts, the prospective study relied on clinical history that participants themselves reported in a screening survey and a study questionnaire. Recovered participants in ImmuneRACE Cohort 3 were defined by two consecutive negative NP/OP PCR tests, clearance by a healthcare professional, or resolution of symptoms. Each participant in the prospective study had whole blood, serum and a nasopharyngeal or oropharyngeal swab collected by mobile phlebotomists. Prospective study participants could optionally give additional blood draws and questionnaires over an approximately two-month period. Blood samples from the prospective study were shipped frozen or at room temperature prior to DNA extraction. The source of the sample is a study of blood T cell repertoires in COVID-19 (TCRdb year 2020). For the study in its entirety: Collaborator samples came from the United States, Italy and Spain and covered acute and convalescent phases of COVID-19. The material from the prospective study consisted of cDNA or gDNA derived from T cells, B-cell-depleted T cells, or PBMCs. Where available, HLA class I and class II types were obtained from metadata supplied by the sample provider rather than from assay-based typing. The dataset comprised deeply sampled blood TCRbeta repertoires from subjects exposed to, actively infected with, or recovered from COVID-19. Samples came from the ongoing ImmuneRACE study (first 160 participants) plus 1,254 subjects from 6 global collaborators. The sample metadata nearly always contained a de-identified subject ID, COVID-19 status, age in years and sex. The repertoires were released in a freely available public database meant as a resource for research on the immune response to SARS-CoV-2. The paper as a whole reports these results and caveats: Clinical and demographic metadata were provided uncurated, with the amount varying by source and participant.

Rearrangement joined TRBV7-9 to TRBJ1-1; possibly the D gene is TRBD1, per 6 matching bases. The TCR comes from a woman aged 60-75 years who had recovered from COVID-19. The sequenced material came from PBMCs or T cells enriched from blood (not recorded which). The nucleotides are TGTGCCAGCAGCTTGAGTGACAGGCAAGCTTTCTTT. Its protein is CASSLSDRQAFF.